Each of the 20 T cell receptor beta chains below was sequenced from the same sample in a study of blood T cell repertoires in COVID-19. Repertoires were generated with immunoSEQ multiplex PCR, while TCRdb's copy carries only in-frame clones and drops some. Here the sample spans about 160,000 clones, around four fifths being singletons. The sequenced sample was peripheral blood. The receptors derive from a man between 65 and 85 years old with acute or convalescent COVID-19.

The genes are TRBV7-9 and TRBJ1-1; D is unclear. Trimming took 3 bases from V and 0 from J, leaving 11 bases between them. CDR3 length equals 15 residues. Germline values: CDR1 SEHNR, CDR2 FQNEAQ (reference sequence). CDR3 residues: CASSFEGGMNTEAFF. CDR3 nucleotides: TGTGCCAGCAGCTTCGAGGGAGGGATGAACACTGAAGCTTTCTTT.

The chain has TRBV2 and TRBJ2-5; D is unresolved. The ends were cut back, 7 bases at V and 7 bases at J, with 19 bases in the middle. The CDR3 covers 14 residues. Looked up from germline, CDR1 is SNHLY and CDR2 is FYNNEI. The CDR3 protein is CASTEVPPPGTQYF. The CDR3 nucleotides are TGTGCCAGCACCGAGGTTCCTCCACCTGGGACCCAGTACTTC.

CDR3 sequence: CASSSPRTGYYGEKLFF. In nucleotides, the CDR3 is TGTGCCAGCAGCTCACCCAGGACAGGGTATTATGGTGAAAAACTGTTTTTT. The chain is built from TRBV7-9 and TRBJ1-4, with TRBD1 matching over 8 bases. The J segment lost 7 bases and the V segment lost 4 bases, leaving 14 bases of the junction unmatched. This CDR3 contains 17 residues. The V gene's germline CDR1 is SEHNR and CDR2 FQNEAQ (reference sequence).

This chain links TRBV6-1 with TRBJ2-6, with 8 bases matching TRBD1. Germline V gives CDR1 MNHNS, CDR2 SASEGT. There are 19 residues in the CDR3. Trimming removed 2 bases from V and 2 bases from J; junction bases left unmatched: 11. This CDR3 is CASSELAGGQLAGANVLTF. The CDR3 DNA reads TGTGCCAGCAGTGAATTGGCAGGGGGCCAACTAGCTGGGGCCAACGTCCTGACTTTC.

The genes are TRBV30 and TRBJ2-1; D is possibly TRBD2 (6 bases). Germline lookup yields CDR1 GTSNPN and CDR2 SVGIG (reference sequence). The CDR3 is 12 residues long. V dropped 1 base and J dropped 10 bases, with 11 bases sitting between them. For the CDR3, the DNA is TGTGCCTGGAGTGGGGGACTCTGGGAGCAGTTCTTC. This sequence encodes CAWSGGLWEQFF.

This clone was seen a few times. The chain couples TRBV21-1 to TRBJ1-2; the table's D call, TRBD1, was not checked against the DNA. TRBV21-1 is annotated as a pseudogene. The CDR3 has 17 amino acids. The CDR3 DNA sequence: TGTGCCAGCAGCAAAAAAGGGACAGCGAGACTTAACTATGGCTACACCTTC. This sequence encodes CASSKKGTARLNYGYTF.

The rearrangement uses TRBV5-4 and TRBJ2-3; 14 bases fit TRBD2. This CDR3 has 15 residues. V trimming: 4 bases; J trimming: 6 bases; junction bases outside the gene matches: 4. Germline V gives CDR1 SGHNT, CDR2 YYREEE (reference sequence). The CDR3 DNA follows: TGTGCCAGCAGCCGCAGACTAGCGGGAGGGGATACGCAGTATTTT. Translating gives CASSRRLAGGDTQYF.

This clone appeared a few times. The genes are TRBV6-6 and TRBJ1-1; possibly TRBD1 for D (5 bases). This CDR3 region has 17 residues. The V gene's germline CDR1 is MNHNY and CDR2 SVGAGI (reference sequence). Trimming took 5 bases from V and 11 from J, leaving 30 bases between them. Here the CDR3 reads CASSLQFLGLNPGGAFF. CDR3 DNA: TGTGCCAGCAGTCTCCAATTTCTCGGACTCAATCCGGGGGGGGCTTTCTTT.

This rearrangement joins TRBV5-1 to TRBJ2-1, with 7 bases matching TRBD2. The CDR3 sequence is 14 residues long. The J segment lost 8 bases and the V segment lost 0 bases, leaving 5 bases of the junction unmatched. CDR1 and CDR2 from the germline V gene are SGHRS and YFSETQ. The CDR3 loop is CASSLGLADDEQFF. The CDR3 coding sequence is TGCGCCAGCAGCTTGGGACTAGCCGACGATGAGCAGTTCTTC.

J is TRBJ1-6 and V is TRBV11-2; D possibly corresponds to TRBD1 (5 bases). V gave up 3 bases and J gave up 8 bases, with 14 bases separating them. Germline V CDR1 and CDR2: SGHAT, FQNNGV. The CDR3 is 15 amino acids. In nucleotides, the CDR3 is TGTGCCAGCAGCTTCCGAGGGACGGGAGATTCACCCCTCCACTTT. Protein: CASSFRGTGDSPLHF.

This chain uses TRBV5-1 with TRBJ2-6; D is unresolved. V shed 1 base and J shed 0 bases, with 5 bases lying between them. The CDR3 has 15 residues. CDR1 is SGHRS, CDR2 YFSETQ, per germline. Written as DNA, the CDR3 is TGCGCCAGCAGCTTGCGGTTCTCTGGGGCCAACGTCCTGACTTTC. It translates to CASSLRFSGANVLTF.

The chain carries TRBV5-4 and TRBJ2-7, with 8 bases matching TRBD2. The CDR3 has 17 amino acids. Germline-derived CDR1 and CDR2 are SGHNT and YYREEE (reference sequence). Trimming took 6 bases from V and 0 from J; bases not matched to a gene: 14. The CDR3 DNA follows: TGTGCCAGCACCAAGTTTCCCACTAGCGGAAGCTCCTACGAGCAGTACTTC. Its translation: CASTKFPTSGSSYEQYF.

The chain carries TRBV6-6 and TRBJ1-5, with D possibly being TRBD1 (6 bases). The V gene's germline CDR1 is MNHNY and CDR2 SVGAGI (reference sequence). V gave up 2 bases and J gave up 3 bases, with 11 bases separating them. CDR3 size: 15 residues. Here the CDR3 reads CASSYGQGSNQPQHF. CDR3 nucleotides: TGTGCCAGCAGTTACGGGCAGGGGTCCAATCAGCCCCAGCATTTT.

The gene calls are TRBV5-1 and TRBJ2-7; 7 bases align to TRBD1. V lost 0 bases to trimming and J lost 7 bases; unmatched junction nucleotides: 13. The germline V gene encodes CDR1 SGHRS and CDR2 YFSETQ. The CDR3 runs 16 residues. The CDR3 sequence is CASSLARRDRAVEQYF. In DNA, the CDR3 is TGCGCCAGCAGCTTGGCCAGGAGAGACAGGGCGGTGGAGCAGTACTTC.

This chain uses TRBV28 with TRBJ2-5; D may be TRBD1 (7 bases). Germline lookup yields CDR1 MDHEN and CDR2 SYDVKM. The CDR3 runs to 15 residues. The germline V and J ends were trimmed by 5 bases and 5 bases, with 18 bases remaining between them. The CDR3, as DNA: TGTGCCAGCAGTCGGCGACAGGGAGGAACGGAGACCCAGTACTTC. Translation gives CASSRRQGGTETQYF. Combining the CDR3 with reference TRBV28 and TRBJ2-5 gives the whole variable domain DVKVTQSSRYLVKRTGEKVFLECVQDMDHENMFWYRQDPGLGLRLIYFSYDVKMKEKGDIPEGYSVSREKKERFSLILESASTNQTSMYLCASSRRQGGTETQYFGPGTRLLVL.

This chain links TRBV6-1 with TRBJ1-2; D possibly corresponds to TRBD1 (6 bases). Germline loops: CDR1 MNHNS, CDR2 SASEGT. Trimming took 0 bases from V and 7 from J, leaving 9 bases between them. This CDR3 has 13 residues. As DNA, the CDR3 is TGTGCCAGCAGTGAAGCGGGGGCGCGTGGCTACACCTTC. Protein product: CASSEAGARGYTF.

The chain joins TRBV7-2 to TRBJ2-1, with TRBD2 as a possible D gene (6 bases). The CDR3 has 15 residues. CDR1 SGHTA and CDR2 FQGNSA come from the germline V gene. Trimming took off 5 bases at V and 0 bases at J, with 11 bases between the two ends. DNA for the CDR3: TGTGCCAGCAGCCGGGACGGGAGCTCCTACAATGAGCAGTTCTTC. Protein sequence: CASSRDGSSYNEQFF.

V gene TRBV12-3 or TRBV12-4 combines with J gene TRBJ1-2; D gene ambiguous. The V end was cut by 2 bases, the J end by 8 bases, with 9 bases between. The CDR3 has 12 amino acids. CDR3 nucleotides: TGTGCCAGCAGTTTACCCGGGAGCGGCTACACCTTC. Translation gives CASSLPGSGYTF.

The CDR3: CASSRADGEGYTF. Written as DNA, the CDR3 is TGCGCCAGCAGCCGGGCCGACGGGGAGGGCTACACCTTC. The chain employs TRBV5-1 and TRBJ1-2, with D uncertain. Germline lookup yields CDR1 SGHRS and CDR2 YFSETQ. The CDR3 is 13 amino acids. V lost 4 bases and J 8 bases, leaving 15 bases between the germline ends.

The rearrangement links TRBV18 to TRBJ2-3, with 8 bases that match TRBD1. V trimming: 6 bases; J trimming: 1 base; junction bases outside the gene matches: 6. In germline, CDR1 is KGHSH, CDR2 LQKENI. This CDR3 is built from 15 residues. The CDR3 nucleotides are TGTGCCAGCTCCCGTGAGGACAGGGGCACAGATACGCAGTATTTT. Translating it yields CASSREDRGTDTQYF.